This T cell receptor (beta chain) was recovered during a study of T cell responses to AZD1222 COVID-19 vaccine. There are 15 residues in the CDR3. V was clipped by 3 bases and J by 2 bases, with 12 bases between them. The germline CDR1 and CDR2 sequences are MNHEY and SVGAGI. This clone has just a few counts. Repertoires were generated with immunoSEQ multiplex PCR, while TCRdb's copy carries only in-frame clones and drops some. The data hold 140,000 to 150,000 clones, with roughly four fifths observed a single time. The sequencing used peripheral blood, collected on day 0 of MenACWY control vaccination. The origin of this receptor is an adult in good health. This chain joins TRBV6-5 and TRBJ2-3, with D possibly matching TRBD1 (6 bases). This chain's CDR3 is CASSYGGSNTDTQYF. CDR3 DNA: TGTGCCAGCAGTTATGGGGGCTCTAACACAGATACGCAGTATTTT.